The table lists the clone carrying this T cell receptor beta chain with many counts. One junction end does not reproduce the germline sequence, and a read error may be involved. The sample's time point: patch test 2, 6 weeks after DPC sensitization. Treatment noted: therapeutic diphenylcyclopropenone sensitization with weekly scalp DPC. Germline assignment: CDR1 SSHAT and CDR2 FNYEAQ (reference sequence). The CDR3 covers 10 residues. In the source study's methods: Per-sample TCR counts ranged from roughly 20,000 to 700,000, median 95,638. TCRdb ran MiXCR on the RACE reads and lists one entry per CDR3 protein. The V and J calls come from TCRdb's annotation, not from the publication. The sample consists of about 54,000 distinct CDR3 sequences, around 9.4% of them appearing once. These data belong to a study of human T cells and chemical hapten exposure.

The TCR was taken from a woman aged 45-60 years with alopecia areata. Some clones in this sample may be carry-over from other donors' samples. The sequenced sample was whole blood, obtained in connection with sensitization to the hapten diphenylcyclopropenone (DPC). The rearrangement links TRBV7-7 to TRBJ2-7; D perhaps matches TRBD1 (5 bases). The CDR3 region has the DNA TGTGCCAGCAGCTTAGGAACAGGCAAATTC. As protein: CASSLGTGKF.